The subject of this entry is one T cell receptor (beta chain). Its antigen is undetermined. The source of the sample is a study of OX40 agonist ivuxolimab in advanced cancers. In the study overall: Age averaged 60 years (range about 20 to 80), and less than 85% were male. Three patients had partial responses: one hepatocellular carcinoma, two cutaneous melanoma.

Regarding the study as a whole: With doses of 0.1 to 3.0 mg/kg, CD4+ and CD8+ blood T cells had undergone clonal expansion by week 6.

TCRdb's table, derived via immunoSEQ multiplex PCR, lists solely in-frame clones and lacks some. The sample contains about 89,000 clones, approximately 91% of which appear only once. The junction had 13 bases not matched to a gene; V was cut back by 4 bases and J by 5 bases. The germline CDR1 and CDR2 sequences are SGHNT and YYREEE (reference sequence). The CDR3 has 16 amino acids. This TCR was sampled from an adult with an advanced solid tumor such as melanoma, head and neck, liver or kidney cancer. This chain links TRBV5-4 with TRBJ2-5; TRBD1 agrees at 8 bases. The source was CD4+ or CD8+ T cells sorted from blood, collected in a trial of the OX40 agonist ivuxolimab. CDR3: CASSPKGQASPETQYF. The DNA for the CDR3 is TGTGCCAGCAGCCCCAAGGGACAGGCATCCCCCGAGACCCAGTACTTC.